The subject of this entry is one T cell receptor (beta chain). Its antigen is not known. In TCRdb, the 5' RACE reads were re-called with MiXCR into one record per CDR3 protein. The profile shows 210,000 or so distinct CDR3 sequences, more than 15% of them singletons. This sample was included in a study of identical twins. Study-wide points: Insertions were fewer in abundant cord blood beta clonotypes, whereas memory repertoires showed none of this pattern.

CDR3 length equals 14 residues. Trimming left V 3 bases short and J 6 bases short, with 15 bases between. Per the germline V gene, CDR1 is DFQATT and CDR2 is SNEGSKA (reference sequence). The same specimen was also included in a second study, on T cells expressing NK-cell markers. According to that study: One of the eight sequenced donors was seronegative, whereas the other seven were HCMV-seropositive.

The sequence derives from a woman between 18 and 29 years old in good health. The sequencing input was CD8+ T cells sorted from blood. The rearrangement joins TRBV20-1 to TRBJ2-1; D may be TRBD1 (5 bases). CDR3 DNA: TGCAGTGCTAGTCAGGGAAAAGTGGTCAATGAGCAGTTCTTC. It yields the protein CSASQGKVVNEQFF.